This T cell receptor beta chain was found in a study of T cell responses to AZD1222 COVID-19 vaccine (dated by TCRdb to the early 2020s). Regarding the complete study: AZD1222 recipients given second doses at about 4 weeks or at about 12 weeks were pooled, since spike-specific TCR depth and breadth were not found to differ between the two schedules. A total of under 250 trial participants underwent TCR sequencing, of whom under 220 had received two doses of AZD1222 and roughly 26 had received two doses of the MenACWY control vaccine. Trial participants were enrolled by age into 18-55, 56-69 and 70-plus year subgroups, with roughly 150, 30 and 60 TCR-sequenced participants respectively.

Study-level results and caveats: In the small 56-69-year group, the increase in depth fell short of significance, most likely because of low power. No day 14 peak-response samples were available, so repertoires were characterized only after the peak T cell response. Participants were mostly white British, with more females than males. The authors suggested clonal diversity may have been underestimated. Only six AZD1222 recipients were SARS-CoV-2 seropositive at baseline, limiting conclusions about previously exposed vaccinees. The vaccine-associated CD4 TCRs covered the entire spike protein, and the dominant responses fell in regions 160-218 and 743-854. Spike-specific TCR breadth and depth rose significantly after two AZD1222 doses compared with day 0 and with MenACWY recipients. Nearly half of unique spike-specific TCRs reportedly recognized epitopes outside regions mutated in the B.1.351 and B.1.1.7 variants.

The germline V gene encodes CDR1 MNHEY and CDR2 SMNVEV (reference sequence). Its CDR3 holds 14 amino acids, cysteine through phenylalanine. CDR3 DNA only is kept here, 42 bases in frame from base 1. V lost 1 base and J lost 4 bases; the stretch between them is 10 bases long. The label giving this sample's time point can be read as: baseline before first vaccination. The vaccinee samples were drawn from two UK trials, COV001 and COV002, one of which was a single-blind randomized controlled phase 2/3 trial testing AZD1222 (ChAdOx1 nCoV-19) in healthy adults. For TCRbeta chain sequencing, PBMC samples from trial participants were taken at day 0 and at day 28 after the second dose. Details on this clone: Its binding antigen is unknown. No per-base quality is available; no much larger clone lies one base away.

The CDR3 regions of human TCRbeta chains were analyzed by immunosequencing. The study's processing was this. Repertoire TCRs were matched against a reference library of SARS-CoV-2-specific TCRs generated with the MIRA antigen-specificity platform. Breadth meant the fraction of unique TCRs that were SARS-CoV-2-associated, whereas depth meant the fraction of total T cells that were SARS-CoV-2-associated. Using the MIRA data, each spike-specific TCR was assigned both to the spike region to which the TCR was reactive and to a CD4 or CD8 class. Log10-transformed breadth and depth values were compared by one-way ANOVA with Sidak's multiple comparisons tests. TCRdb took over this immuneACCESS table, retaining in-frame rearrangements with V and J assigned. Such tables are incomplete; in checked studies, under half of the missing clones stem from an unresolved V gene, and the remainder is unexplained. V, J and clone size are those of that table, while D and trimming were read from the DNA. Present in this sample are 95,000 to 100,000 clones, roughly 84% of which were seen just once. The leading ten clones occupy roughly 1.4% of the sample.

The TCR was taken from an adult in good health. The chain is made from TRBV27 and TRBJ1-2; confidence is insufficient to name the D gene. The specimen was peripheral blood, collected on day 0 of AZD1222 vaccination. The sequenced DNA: TGTGCCAGCAGTTTATACGGGGATGCCTATGGCTACACCTTC. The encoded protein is CASSLYGDAYGYTF.